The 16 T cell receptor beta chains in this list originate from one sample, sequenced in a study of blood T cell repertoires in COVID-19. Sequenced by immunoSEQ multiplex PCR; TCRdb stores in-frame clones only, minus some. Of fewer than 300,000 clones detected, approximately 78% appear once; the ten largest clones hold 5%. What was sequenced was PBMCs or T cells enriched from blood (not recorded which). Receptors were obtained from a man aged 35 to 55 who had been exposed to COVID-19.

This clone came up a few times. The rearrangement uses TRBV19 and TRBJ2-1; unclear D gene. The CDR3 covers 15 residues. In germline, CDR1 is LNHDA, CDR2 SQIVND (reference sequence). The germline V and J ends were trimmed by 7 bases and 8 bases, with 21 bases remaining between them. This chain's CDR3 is CASTGITMDGYEQFF. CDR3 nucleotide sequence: TGTGCCAGTACAGGTATCACAATGGATGGCTATGAGCAGTTCTTC.

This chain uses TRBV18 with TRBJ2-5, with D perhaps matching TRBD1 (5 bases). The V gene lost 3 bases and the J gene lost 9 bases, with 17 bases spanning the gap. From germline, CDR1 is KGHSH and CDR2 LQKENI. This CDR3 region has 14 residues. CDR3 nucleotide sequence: TGTGCCAGCTCACCGGAGTGGAGATTGGGGCCCCAGTACTTC. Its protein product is CASSPEWRLGPQYF. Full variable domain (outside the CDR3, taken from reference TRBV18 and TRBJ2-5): NAGVMQNPRHLVRRRGQEARLRCSPMKGHSHVYWYRQLPEEGLKFMVYLQKENIIDESGMPKERFSAEFPKEGPSILRIQQVVRGDSAAYFCASSPEWRLGPQYFGPGTRLLVL.

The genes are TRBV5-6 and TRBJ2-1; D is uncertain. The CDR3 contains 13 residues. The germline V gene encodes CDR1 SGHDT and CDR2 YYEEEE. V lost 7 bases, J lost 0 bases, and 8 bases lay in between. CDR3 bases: TGTGCCAGCCGTTGGGCCTCCTACAATGAGCAGTTCTTC. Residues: CASRWASYNEQFF.

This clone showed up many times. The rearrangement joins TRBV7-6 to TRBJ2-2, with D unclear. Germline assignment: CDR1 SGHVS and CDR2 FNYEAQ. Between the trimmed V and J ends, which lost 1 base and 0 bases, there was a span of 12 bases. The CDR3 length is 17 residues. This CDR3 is CASSLESSRSNTGELFF. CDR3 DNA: TGTGCCAGCAGCTTAGAGTCGTCTAGATCGAACACCGGGGAGCTGTTTTTT.

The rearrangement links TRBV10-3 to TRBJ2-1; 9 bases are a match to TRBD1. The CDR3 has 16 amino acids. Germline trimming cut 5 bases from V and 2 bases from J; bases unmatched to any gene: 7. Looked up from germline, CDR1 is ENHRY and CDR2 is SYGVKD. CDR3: CAISPLDRGTYNEQFF. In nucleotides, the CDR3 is TGTGCCATCAGTCCATTAGACAGGGGGACCTACAATGAGCAGTTCTTC.

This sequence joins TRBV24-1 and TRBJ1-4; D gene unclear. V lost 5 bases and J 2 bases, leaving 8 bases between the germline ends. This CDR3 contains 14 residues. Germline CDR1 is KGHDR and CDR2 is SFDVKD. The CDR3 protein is CATSVSGTNEKLFF. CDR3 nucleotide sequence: TGTGCCACCAGTGTGTCGGGGACTAATGAAAAACTGTTTTTT.

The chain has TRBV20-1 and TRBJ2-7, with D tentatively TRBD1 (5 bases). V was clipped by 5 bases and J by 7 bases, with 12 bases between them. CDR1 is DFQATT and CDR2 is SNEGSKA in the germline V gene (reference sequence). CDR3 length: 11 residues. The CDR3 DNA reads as TGCAGTGCTTCCCAGGGAAAAGAGCAGTACTTC. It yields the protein CSASQGKEQYF.

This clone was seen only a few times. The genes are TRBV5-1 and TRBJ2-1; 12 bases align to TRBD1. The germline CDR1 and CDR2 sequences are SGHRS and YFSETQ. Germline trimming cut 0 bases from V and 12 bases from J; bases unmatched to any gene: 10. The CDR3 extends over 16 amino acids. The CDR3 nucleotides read TGCGCCAGCAGCTTGGATGGGACAGGGGGCGCGTTAGGGCAGTTCTTC. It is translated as CASSLDGTGGALGQFF. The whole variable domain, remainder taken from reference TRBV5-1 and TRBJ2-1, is KAGVTQTPRYLIKTRGQQVTLSCSPISGHRSVSWYQQTPGQGLQFLFEYFSETQRNKGNFPGRFSGRQFSNSRSEMNVSTLELGDSALYLCASSLDGTGGALGQFFGPGTRLTVL.

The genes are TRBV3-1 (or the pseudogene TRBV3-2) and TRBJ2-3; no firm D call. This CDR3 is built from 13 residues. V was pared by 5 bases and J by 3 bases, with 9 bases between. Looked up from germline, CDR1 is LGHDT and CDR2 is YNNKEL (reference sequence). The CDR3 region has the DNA TGTGCCAGCAGCTTTCCCGGGACAGATACGCAGTATTTT. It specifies CASSFPGTDTQYF.

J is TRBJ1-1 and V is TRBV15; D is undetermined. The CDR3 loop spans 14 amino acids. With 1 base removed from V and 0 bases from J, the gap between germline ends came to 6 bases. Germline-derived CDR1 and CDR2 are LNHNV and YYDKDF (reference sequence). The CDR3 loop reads CATSRVHLNTEAFF. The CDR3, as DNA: TGTGCCACCAGCAGAGTTCACTTGAACACTGAAGCTTTCTTT.

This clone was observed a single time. The CDR3 spells CSVRGRLAVQDTQYF. CDR3 bases: TGCAGCGTCCGGGGAAGACTAGCGGTGCAAGATACGCAGTATTTT. The rearrangement joins TRBV29-1 to TRBJ2-3; the match to TRBD2 covers 9 bases. Germline V CDR1 and CDR2: SQVTM, ANQGSEA. The CDR3 contains 15 residues. With 6 bases clipped from V and 5 bases from J, the junction kept 12 bases outside the gene matches.

The CDR3 sequence is CASSVDSNSPLHF. The DNA for the CDR3 is TGTGCCAGCAGCGTGGACAGTAATTCACCCCTCCACTTT. The chain combines TRBV9 with TRBJ1-6; maybe TRBD1 (6 bases). This CDR3 region has 13 residues. Trimming removed 2 bases at V and 6 bases at J, with 6 bases between. CDR1 and CDR2 from the germline V gene are SGDLS and YYNGEE.

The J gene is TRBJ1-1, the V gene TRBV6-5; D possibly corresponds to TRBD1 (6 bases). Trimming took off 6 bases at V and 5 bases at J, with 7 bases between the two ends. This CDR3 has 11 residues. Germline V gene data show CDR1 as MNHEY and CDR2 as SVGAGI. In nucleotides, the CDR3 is TGTGCCAGCAGGCAGGGGACTGAAGCTTTCTTT. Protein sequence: CASRQGTEAFF.

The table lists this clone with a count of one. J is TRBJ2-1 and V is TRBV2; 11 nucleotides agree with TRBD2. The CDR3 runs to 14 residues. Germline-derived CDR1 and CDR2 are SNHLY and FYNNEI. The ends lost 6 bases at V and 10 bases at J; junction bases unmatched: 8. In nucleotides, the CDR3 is TGTGCCAGCAGGTCACTAGCGGGAGAATGGGAGCAGTTCTTC. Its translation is CASRSLAGEWEQFF.

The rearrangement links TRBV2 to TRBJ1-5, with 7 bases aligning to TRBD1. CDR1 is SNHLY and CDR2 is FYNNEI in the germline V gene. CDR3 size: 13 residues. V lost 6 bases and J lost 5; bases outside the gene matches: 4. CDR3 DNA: TGTGCCAGCAGCTGGACAGGCGATCAGCCCCAGCATTTT. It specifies CASSWTGDQPQHF. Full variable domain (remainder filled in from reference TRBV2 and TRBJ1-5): EPEVTQTPSHQVTQMGQEVILRCVPISNHLYFYWYRQILGQKVEFLVSFYNNEISEKSEIFDDQFSVERPDGSNFTLKIRSTKLEDSAMYFCASSWTGDQPQHFGDGTRLSIL.

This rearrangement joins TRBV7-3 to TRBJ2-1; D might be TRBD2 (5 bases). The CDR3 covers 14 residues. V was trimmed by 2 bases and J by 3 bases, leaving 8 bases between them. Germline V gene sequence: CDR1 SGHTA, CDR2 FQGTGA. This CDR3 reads CASSLVRDYNEQFF. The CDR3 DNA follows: TGTGCCAGCAGCTTAGTCCGGGACTACAATGAGCAGTTCTTC.